This TCR beta chain stems from a study of blood T cell repertoires in COVID-19. The wider study: Acute and convalescent COVID-19 specimens originated in the United States, Italy and Spain.

This table comes from immunoSEQ multiplex PCR, and its TCRdb copy is limited to in-frame clones, with some not included. The table records over 250,000 clones, 89% of them present only once. Germline CDR1 and CDR2: SGHRS and YFSETQ. CDR3 length: 16 amino acids. The V segment lost 3 bases and the J segment 6 bases; nucleotides outside the gene matches: 13. Sequenced material: PBMCs or T cells enriched from blood (not recorded which). The source is a woman in her fifties or sixties who had recovered from COVID-19. The chain uses TRBV5-1 and TRBJ1-1, with 8 nucleotides matching TRBD1. In nucleotides, the CDR3 is TGCGCCAGCAGCTCTTGGACAGGGTCGGGGAAGGCTGAAGCTTTCTTT. Encoded protein: CASSSWTGSGKAEAFF.